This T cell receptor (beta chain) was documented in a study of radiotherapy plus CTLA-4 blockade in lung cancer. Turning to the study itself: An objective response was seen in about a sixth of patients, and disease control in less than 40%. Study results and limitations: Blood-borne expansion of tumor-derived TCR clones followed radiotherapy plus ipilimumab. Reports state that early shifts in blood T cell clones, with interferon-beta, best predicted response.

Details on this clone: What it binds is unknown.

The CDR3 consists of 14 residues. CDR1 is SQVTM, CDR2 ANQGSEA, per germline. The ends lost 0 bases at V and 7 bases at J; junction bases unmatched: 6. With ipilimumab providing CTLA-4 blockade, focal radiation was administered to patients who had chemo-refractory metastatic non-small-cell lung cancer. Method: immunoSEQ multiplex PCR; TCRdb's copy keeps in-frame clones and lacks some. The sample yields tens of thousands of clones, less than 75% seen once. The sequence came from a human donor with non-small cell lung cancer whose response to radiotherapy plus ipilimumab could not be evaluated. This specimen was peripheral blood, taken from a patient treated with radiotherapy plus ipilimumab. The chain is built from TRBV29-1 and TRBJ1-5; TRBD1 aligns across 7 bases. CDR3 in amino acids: CSVEDQGGYQPQHF. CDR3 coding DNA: TGCAGCGTTGAAGATCAGGGGGGTTACCAGCCCCAGCATTTT.